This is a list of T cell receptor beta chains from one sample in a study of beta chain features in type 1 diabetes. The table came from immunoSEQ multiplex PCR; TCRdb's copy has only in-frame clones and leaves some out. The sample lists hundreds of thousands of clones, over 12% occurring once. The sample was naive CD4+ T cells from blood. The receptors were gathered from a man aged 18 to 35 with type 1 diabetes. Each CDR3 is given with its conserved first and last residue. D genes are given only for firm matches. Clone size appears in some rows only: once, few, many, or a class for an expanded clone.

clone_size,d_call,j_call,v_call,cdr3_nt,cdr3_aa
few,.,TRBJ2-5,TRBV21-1,TGTGCCAGCATCTCCACCCGATTCATTAGCGGGATACCCCAGTACTTC,CASISTRFISGIPQYF
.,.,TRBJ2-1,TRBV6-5,TGTGCCAGCAGTTCTCCCGGACTCAATGAGCCGTTCTTC,CASSSPGLNEPFF
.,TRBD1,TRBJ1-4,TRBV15,TGTGCCACCAGCAGAGATAGATCGGGAGGGGGCGGCTCAACTAATGAAAAACTGTTTTTT,CATSRDRSGGGGSTNEKLFF
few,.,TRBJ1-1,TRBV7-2,TGTGCCAGCAGCTTAATCGCTGGCAGGGAGGCTTTCTTT,CASSLIAGREAFF
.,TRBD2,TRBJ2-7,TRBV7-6,TGTGCCAGCAGCCCGTCGGCGGGAGGCTACGAGCAGTACTTC,CASSPSAGGYEQYF
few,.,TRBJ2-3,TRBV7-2,TGTGCCAGCAGCCCCAAGGAGGCCTACCGCGATACGCAGTATTTT,CASSPKEAYRDTQYF
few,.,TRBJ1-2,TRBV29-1,TGCAGCGTTGAAGGGACTCGTTTC,CSVEGTRF
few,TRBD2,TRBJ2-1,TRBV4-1,TGCGCCAGCAGCCTAGCGGGGGCAAATGAGCAGTTCTTC,CASSLAGANEQFF
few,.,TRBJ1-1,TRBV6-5,TGTGCCAGCAGTTACTCGTGGCAGCCGAACACTGAAGCTTTCTTT,CASSYSWQPNTEAFF
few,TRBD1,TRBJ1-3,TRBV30,TGTGCCCTCCAGACAGGGAACTCTGGAAACACCATATATTTT,CALQTGNSGNTIYF
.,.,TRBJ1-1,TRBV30,TGTGCCTGGAGAAGTCTAGGGAACACTGAAGCTTTCTTT,CAWRSLGNTEAFF
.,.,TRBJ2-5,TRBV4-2,TGTGCCAGCAGCCCAGGAAACCCAGAGACCCAGTACTTC,CASSPGNPETQYF
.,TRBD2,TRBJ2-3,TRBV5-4,TGTGCCAGCAGCTCGGGACTAGCGGGAGGAGATACGCAGTATTTT,CASSSGLAGGDTQYF
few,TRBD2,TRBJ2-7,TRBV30,TGTGCCTGGAGTGGAATACGAAGAGGCGGGGGCTACGAGCAGTACTTC,CAWSGIRRGGGYEQYF
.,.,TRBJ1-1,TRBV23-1,TGCGCCAGCAGTCAATCGGATTATCCGGGACAAGTGAACACTGAAGCTTTCTTT,CASSQSDYPGQVNTEAFF
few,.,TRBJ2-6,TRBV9,TGTGCCAGCAGCGTCGCCGGCGCCAATCGACAGGGAGGACGTCTCCCTGGGGCCAACGTCCTGACTTTC,CASSVAGANRQGGRLPGANVLTF
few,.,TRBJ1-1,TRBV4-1,TGCGCCAGCAGCCACCACCAACAGGGGAACACTGAAGCTTTCTTT,CASSHHQQGNTEAFF
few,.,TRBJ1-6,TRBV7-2,TGTGCCAGCGGGTTCAGGGATTCACCCCTCCACTTT,CASGFRDSPLHF
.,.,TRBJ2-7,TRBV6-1,TGTGCCAGCAGTGATCCGGGACAATCTTCCTACGAGCAGTACTTC,CASSDPGQSSYEQYF
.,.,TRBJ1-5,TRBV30,TGTGCCTGGAGTGTAAGGGGTCAGCCCCAGCATTTT,CAWSVRGQPQHF
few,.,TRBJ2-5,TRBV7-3,TGTGCCAGCAGCTTAACAGGGGAAGAGACCCAGTACTTC,CASSLTGEETQYF
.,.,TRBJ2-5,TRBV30,TGTGCCTGGAGTGTACCGAGGGGGACCCTAGGGTCCCAGTACTTC,CAWSVPRGTLGSQYF
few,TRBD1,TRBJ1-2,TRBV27,TGTGCCAGCGCCCGGGACAGCATTAACTATGGCTACACCTTC,CASARDSINYGYTF
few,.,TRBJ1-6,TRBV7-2,TGTGCCAGCAGCTTAACAGGGATAAATTCACCCCTCCACTTT,CASSLTGINSPLHF
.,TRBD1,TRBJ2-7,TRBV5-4,TGTGCCAGCAGCCTCGACAGGGGACCGTCCCCGAGGAACTTC,CASSLDRGPSPRNF
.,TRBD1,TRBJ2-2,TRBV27,TGTGCCAGCAGCCAGACAGGGTACGCGAACACCGGGGAGCTGTTTTTT,CASSQTGYANTGELFF
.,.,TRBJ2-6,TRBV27,TGTGCCAGCAGTTTGTTAGCTGGGGCCAACGTCCTGACTTTC,CASSLLAGANVLTF
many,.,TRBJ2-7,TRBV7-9,TGTGCCAGCAGCTTAGGACGAGCGGCCTCCTACGAGCAGTACTTC,CASSLGRAASYEQYF
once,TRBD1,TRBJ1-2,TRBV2,TGTGCCAGCACCCCGGACAGGGACAGTGGCTACACCTTC,CASTPDRDSGYTF
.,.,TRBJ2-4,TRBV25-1,TGTGCCAGCAGCGATATAGCCAAAAACATTCAGTACTTC,CASSDIAKNIQYF
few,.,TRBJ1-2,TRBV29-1,TGCAGCGGCGGACGTATTGGGTATGGCTACACCTTC,CSGGRIGYGYTF
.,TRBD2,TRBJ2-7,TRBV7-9,TGTGCCAGCAGCTTACGGTCCGGAAGCGGGAGGGCCCCCTACGAGCAGTACTTC,CASSLRSGSGRAPYEQYF
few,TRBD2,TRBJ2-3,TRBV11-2,TGTGCCAGCAGCACTGGGACTAGCGGGAGGGCGGATACGCAGTATTTT,CASSTGTSGRADTQYF
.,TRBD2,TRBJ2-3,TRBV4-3,TGCGCCAGCAGCCAAGATTACCTAGCGGGCACAGATACGCAGTATTTT,CASSQDYLAGTDTQYF
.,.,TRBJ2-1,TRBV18,TGTGCCAGCTCTCCGCCGGCTCAGGTCAATGAGCAGTTCTTC,CASSPPAQVNEQFF
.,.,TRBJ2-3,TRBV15,TGTGCCACCAGCAGAGGGAGAACAGATACGCAGTATTTT,CATSRGRTDTQYF
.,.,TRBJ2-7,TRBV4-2,TGTGCCAGCAGCCAAGAAAGGCTCGTTAGCGGATGGAACGAGCAGTACTTC,CASSQERLVSGWNEQYF
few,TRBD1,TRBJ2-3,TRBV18,TGTGCCAGCTCATCAGGGACAGGGAAAGATACGCAGTATTTT,CASSSGTGKDTQYF
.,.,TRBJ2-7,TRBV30,TGTGCCTGGAGCGGGTTCGTTGCTAACTCCTACGAGCAGTACTTC,CAWSGFVANSYEQYF
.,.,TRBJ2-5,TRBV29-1,TGCAGCGCTCAACTGGAGACAGAGACCCAGTACTTC,CSAQLETETQYF
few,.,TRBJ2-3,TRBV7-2,TGTGCCAGCAGCTCGCCTAGCACAGATACGCAGTATTTT,CASSSPSTDTQYF
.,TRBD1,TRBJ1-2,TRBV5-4,TGTGCCAGCAGCTTGAAAACAGGGGACTATGGCTACACCTTC,CASSLKTGDYGYTF
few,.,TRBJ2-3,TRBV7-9,TGTGCCAGCACCCTCGCGGTCGTCCCAGATACGCAGTATTTT,CASTLAVVPDTQYF
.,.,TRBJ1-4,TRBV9,TGTGCCAGCAGCGTGGGTCCCACAGGATTGGGTGAAAAACTGTTTTTT,CASSVGPTGLGEKLFF
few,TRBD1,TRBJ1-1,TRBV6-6,TGTGCCAGCAGTTACCAAGCAGGGGGCACTGAAGCTTTCTTT,CASSYQAGGTEAFF
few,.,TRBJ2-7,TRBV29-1,TGCAGCGTTGATGTAGGGGGGAACTACTACGAGCAGTACTTC,CSVDVGGNYYEQYF
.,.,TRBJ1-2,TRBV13,TGTGCCAGCTCGGTGGGGAGGGGGAATGGCTATGGCTACACCTTC,CASSVGRGNGYGYTF
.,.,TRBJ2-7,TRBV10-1,TGCGCCAGCAGTGAGTTGGGAAGTTGGATTCAGGAGCAGTACTTC,CASSELGSWIQEQYF